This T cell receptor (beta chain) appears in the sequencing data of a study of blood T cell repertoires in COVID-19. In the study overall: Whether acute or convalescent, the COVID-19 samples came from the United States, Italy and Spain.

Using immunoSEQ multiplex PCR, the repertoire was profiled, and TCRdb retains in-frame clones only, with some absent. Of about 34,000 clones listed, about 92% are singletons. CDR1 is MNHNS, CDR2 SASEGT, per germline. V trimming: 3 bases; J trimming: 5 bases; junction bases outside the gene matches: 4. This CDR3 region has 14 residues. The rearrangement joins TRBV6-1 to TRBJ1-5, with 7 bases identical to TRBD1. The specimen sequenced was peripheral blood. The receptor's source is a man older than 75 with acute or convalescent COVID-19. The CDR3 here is CASSDRDRDQPQHF. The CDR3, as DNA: TGTGCCAGCAGTGACCGGGACAGAGATCAGCCCCAGCATTTT.